The clone carrying this T cell receptor (beta chain) has just a few counts. In germline, CDR1 is MGHRA, CDR2 YSYEKL. The CDR3 extends over 14 amino acids. Between the trimmed V and J ends, which lost 2 bases and 4 bases, there was a span of 9 bases. Patients were all untreated before their thyroid surgery. The sample originates from a study of metastatic and nonmetastatic thyroid tumors. From the PCR reads, TCRdb re-called clones with MiXCR. The table lists tens of thousands of clones, roughly a third of them singletons. The gene calls are TRBV4-1 and TRBJ2-1, with D possibly matching TRBD1 (5 bases). The sequencing sample was made of tumor tissue. The receptor was isolated from a female donor with papillary thyroid cancer or a benign thyroid nodule (not recorded which). Some clones in this sample may be carry-over from other donors' samples. CDR3 loop: CASSQQPGYNEQFF. The DNA of the CDR3 is TGCGCCAGCAGCCAACAGCCAGGGTACAATGAGCAGTTCTTC.